The 21 T cell receptor beta chains below come from one sample, sequenced in a study of response to subunit inactivated influenza vaccine. From the RT-PCR reads, TCRdb called clonotypes with MiXCR, one entry per CDR3 protein. The table shows about 650,000 distinct CDR3 sequences, with 11% to 15% occurring only once. This sample comprised PBMCs from blood, obtained around two weeks before vaccination. These receptors came from a man between 50 and 59 years old who received an inactivated influenza vaccine.

V usage is TRBV12-3 or TRBV12-4 and J usage is TRBJ2-3; 11 bases are shared with TRBD2. CDR3 length: 17 residues. Trimming at V came to 5 bases and at J to 0 bases, leaving 7 bases not matched to a gene. CDR3 nucleotide sequence: TGTGCCAGCAGTACTAATCTAGCGGGGGGAAGCACAGATACGCAGTATTTT. It codes for CASSTNLAGGSTDTQYF.

This clonotype has just a few counts. The chain has TRBV6-2 or TRBV6-3 and TRBJ2-5; 9 positions match TRBD2. Per the germline V gene, CDR1 is MNHEY and CDR2 is SVGEGT. V was pared by 0 bases and J by 7 bases, with 0 bases of the junction left unmatched. This CDR3 has 13 residues. The DNA for the CDR3 is TGTGCCAGCAGTTACTCGGGACTAGCGACCCAGTACTTC. This sequence encodes CASSYSGLATQYF.

The chain uses TRBV12-3 or TRBV12-4 and TRBJ2-2; 15 nucleotides agree with TRBD2. With 5 bases clipped from V and 5 bases from J, the junction kept 9 bases outside the gene matches. This CDR3 spans 18 amino acids. The CDR3 bases are TGTGCCAGCAGTGAATTCCCGGGACTAGCGGGAGGTACCGGGGAGCTGTTTTTT. Translated, it gives CASSEFPGLAGGTGELFF.

This chain uses TRBV28 with TRBJ2-5, with D unclear. Per germline, CDR1 MDHEN and CDR2 SYDVKM. This CDR3 contains 14 residues. The V and J ends lost 3 bases and 3 bases respectively, with 11 bases between them. CDR3 sequence (DNA): TGTGCCAGCAGTTTTTTATGGTTAAAAGAGACCCAGTACTTC. It codes for CASSFLWLKETQYF.

The CDR3 DNA reads as TGTGCCAGCAGTTTATCGGACAGCCCCTACAATGAGCAGTTCTTC. It is translated as CASSLSDSPYNEQFF. The rearrangement joins TRBV28 to TRBJ2-1, with a tentative D call TRBD1 (6 bases). This CDR3 comprises 15 residues. Trimming left V 1 base short and J 2 bases short, with 9 bases between. Per the germline V gene, CDR1 is MDHEN and CDR2 is SYDVKM.

J is TRBJ2-1 and V is TRBV6-2 or TRBV6-3, with unresolved D. The germline gives CDR1 MNHEY, CDR2 SVGEGT. This CDR3 comprises 15 residues. Trimming stripped 2 bases from V and 4 bases from J, with 12 bases between. DNA for the CDR3: TGTGCCAGCAGTTACGGAGCAAGATTTTACAATGAGCAGTTCTTC. This gives the protein CASSYGARFYNEQFF.

This clonotype occurred a few times. This rearrangement joins TRBV12-3 or TRBV12-4 to TRBJ2-7, with TRBD2 matching over 11 bases. Germline trimming cut 6 bases from V and 4 bases from J; bases unmatched to any gene: 5. The CDR3 runs 14 residues. The chain's CDR3 is CASRNSGGEYEQYF. The DNA for the CDR3 is TGTGCCAGCAGGAATAGCGGGGGGGAGTACGAGCAGTACTTC.

A few counts support this clonotype. The chain uses TRBV5-5 and TRBJ2-5; D possibly uses TRBD1 or TRBD2 (5 bases each). The CDR3 consists of 13 residues. CDR1 and CDR2 (germline): SGHKS, YYEKEE (reference sequence). V lost 5 bases and J 4 bases, leaving 12 bases between the germline ends. In DNA, the CDR3 is TGTGCCAGCAGACGGGACCCTGGAGAGACCCAGTACTTC. It codes for CASRRDPGETQYF.

The chain recombines TRBV7-2 with TRBJ2-3, with 11 positions matching TRBD1. The ends lost 5 bases at V and 4 bases at J; junction bases unmatched: 5. The V gene's germline CDR1 is SGHTA and CDR2 FQGNSA. The CDR3 is made up of 15 amino acids. CDR3 amino acids: CASSTRTGGADTQYF. CDR3 sequence (DNA): TGTGCCAGCAGCACCCGGACAGGGGGCGCAGATACGCAGTATTTT. The complete variable domain, with remaining parts taken from reference TRBV7-2 and TRBJ2-3, reads GAGVSQSPSNKVTEKGKDVELRCDPISGHTALYWYRQSLGQGLEFLIYFQGNSAPDKSGLPSDRFSAERTGGSVSTLTIQRTQQEDSAVYLCASSTRTGGADTQYFGPGTRLTVL.

Ten or more counts support this clonotype. The V gene is TRBV12-3 or TRBV12-4, the J gene TRBJ2-1, with TRBD2 matching over 12 bases. With V trimmed by 5 bases and J by 5 bases, 19 bases remained unmatched. The CDR3 loop spans 20 amino acids. CDR3 DNA: TGTGCCAGCAGTCGGACCGGGACTAGCGGGCCCTACGGCACCCACAATGAGCAGTTCTTC. Protein: CASSRTGTSGPYGTHNEQFF.

This clonotype occurred a few times. The chain uses TRBV12-3 or TRBV12-4 and TRBJ2-1; 9 positions match TRBD2. The CDR3 spans 14 residues. V lost 6 bases and J lost 3; bases outside the gene matches: 3. CDR3 sequence: CASRRTSDYNEQFF. The DNA for the CDR3 is TGTGCCAGCAGAAGGACTAGCGACTACAATGAGCAGTTCTTC.

This clonotype showed up many times. V and J are TRBV4-1 and TRBJ2-1; D unclear. Trimming pared 6 bases from V and 5 bases from J, leaving 5 bases between. Per the germline V gene, CDR1 is MGHRA and CDR2 is YSYEKL. The CDR3 totals 11 residues. The CDR3 loop reads CASRSNNEQFF. The DNA for the CDR3 is TGCGCCAGCAGATCTAACAATGAGCAGTTCTTC.

This clonotype was detected ten times or more. V is TRBV6-1 and J is TRBJ1-1; the D gene is possibly TRBD1 (5 bases). The CDR3 length is 15 residues. V was trimmed by 6 bases and J by 0 bases, leaving 14 bases between them. The V gene's germline CDR1 is MNHNS and CDR2 SASEGT. CDR3 in amino acids: CASSVLGDLNTEAFF. For the CDR3, the DNA is TGTGCCAGCAGCGTCCTGGGGGACTTGAACACTGAAGCTTTCTTT.

This clonotype was observed a handful of times. V usage is TRBV14 and J usage is TRBJ2-7; D possibly uses TRBD1 or TRBD2 (5 bases each). V gave up 1 base and J gave up 2 bases, with 12 bases separating them. Germline V gene data show CDR1 as SGHDN and CDR2 as FVKESK. The CDR3 runs 15 residues. This CDR3 is CASSQGSWGTYEQYF. The CDR3 bases are TGTGCCAGCAGCCAAGGGAGCTGGGGGACCTACGAGCAGTACTTC.

This clonotype was counted many times. This chain joins TRBV4-3 and TRBJ2-3, with a weak D call TRBD2 (5 bases). V lost 0 bases and J lost 4, with 11 bases in between. Germline loops: CDR1 LGHNA, CDR2 YSLEER. This CDR3 is built from 15 residues. Here the CDR3 DNA reads TGCGCCAGCAGCCAAGATGTGGGGAGTTCAGATACGCAGTATTTT. Translating it yields CASSQDVGSSDTQYF.

The V call is TRBV7-9, the J call TRBJ2-1; D is ambiguous. The V and J ends lost 4 bases and 5 bases respectively, with 12 bases between them. Germline V CDR1 and CDR2: SEHNR, FQNEAQ (reference sequence). This CDR3 comprises 14 residues. Here the CDR3 DNA reads TGTGCCAGCAGCTACTCCGGACCACACAATGAGCAGTTCTTC. Translation: CASSYSGPHNEQFF.

Details on this clonotype: The junction does not match germline at one end; this may be a read error. The chain links TRBV29-1 to TRBJ2-1; the D gene is possibly TRBD1 (6 bases). Germline V CDR1 and CDR2: SQVTM, ANQGSEA. The CDR3 runs to 11 residues. The CDR3 DNA reads TGCAGCGTTGAAAGGGGGTATGAGCAGCTCTTC. This gives the protein CSVERGYEQLF.

V gene TRBV3-1 combines with J gene TRBJ1-2; weak D call: TRBD1 (6 bases). Germline CDR1 reads LGHDT; CDR2 reads YNNKEL (reference sequence). CDR3 length: 14 amino acids. Between the trimmed V and J ends, which lost 1 base and 7 bases, there was a span of 13 bases. In DNA form, the CDR3 reads TGTGCCAGCAGCCAAGCCTTGGCAGGGGTTGGCTACACCTTC. Its protein is CASSQALAGVGYTF.

This clonotype appeared a few times. The rearrangement uses TRBV28 and TRBJ1-1; D gene ambiguous. The CDR3 consists of 13 residues. CDR1 and CDR2 from the germline V gene are MDHEN and SYDVKM. Trimming removed 5 bases at V and 4 bases at J, with 11 bases between. The CDR3 bases are TGTGCCAGCAGTAGATCTGTACGCACTGAAGCTTTCTTT. Amino acids: CASSRSVRTEAFF.

This clonotype was recorded a few times. J is TRBJ2-7 and V is TRBV2, with TRBD1 matching over 9 bases. Germline values: CDR1 SNHLY, CDR2 FYNNEI. Losses at the gene ends were 7 bases for V and 2 bases for J; bases not matched to a gene: 6. This CDR3 has 14 residues. The CDR3 is CASMGTGTTYEQYF. The CDR3 DNA follows: TGTGCCAGCATGGGGACAGGGACAACCTACGAGCAGTACTTC.

In its sample, this clonotype was seen a few times. V gene TRBV28 combines with J gene TRBJ2-2, with D possibly TRBD1 on 6 matching bases. CDR3 size: 17 residues. V was shortened by 1 base and J by 1 base, with 13 bases between the two germline ends. Germline V lookup: CDR1 MDHEN, CDR2 SYDVKM. The CDR3 DNA reads TGTGCCAGCAGTTTATTAGGGGGACACCAGAACACCGGGGAGCTGTTTTTT. Protein sequence: CASSLLGGHQNTGELFF.